Shown below are 9 T cell receptor beta chains from a single sample sequenced in a study of T cell responses to AZD1222 COVID-19 vaccine. TCRdb's table, derived via immunoSEQ multiplex PCR, lists solely in-frame clones and lacks some. The sample has around 99,000 clones, 70% to 90% seen once. The sample in question was peripheral blood, obtained on day 0 of AZD1222 vaccination. The receptors were gathered from an adult in good health.

The CDR3 reads CASSLGQGAVNSPLHF. The CDR3 DNA reads TGCGCCAGCAGCTTGGGACAGGGGGCAGTTAATTCACCCCTCCACTTT. The genes are TRBV5-1 and TRBJ1-6; 10 bases map to TRBD1. The CDR3 contains 16 residues. Germline trimming cut 0 bases from V and 6 bases from J; bases unmatched to any gene: 3. Germline values: CDR1 SGHRS, CDR2 YFSETQ.

CDR3 bases: TGCAGCGCCTACTGGGCCGAAAGAGGGGAGACCCAGTACTTC. It yields the protein CSAYWAERGETQYF. V and J are TRBV29-1 and TRBJ2-5; D possibly corresponds to TRBD2 (5 bases). V was clipped by 7 bases and J by 5 bases, with 20 bases between them. Germline assignment: CDR1 SQVTM and CDR2 ANQGSEA. This CDR3 has 14 amino acids. The full variable domain, its missing parts supplied by reference TRBV29-1 and TRBJ2-5, is SAVISQKPSRDICQRGTSLTIQCQVDSQVTMMFWYRQQPGQSLTLIATANQGSEATYESGFVIDKFPISRPNLTFSTLTVSNMSPEDSSIYLCSAYWAERGETQYFGPGTRLLVL.

V and J are TRBV5-1 and TRBJ2-1, with TRBD2 matching over 10 bases. V shed 0 bases, J shed 12 bases, and the junction held 12 bases outside the gene matches. The CDR3 extends over 16 amino acids. Germline V CDR1 and CDR2: SGHRS, YFSETQ. The CDR3 DNA is TGCGCCAGCAGCTTGGGAGGGCTAGCGGGAGCCCCGGGGCAGTTCTTC. As protein: CASSLGGLAGAPGQFF.

The chain combines TRBV18 with TRBJ1-1; perhaps TRBD1 as D (6 bases). CDR1 and CDR2 from the germline V gene are KGHSH and LQKENI. Trimming cost V 3 bases and J 3 bases, with 14 bases left between them. CDR3 size: 15 residues. CDR3 sequence: CASSPSKQGHTEAFF. DNA for the CDR3: TGTGCCAGCTCACCTAGTAAACAGGGCCACACTGAAGCTTTCTTT.

The chain has TRBV3-1 (or the pseudogene TRBV3-2) and TRBJ2-3; 12 nucleotides align to TRBD2. V lost 6 bases and J lost 0; bases outside the gene matches: 10. Germline V gene data show CDR1 as LGHDT and CDR2 as YNNKEL (reference sequence). The CDR3 covers 18 residues. This CDR3 reads CASSKGLAGPGSTDTQYF. DNA of the CDR3: TGTGCCAGCAGTAAGGGACTAGCGGGCCCCGGGAGCACAGATACGCAGTATTTT.

The chain links TRBV2 to TRBJ2-2, with 10 nucleotides matching TRBD1. The germline V gene encodes CDR1 SNHLY and CDR2 FYNNEI. CDR3 length equals 18 residues. Trimming cost V 5 bases and J 5 bases; bases outside gene matches: 14. The CDR3 loop reads CASSSPGQGRSGTGELFF. CDR3 nucleotide sequence: TGTGCCAGCAGTTCACCGGGACAGGGGCGGTCGGGGACCGGGGAGCTGTTTTTT.

The gene calls are TRBV6-5 and TRBJ1-2; possibly TRBD1 for D (5 bases). V lost 6 bases to trimming and J lost 1 base, with 6 bases between them. Germline loops: CDR1 MNHEY, CDR2 SVGAGI. There are 12 residues in the CDR3. DNA for the CDR3: TGTGCCAGCAGGGGGCTTAACTATGGCTACACCTTC. Its protein is CASRGLNYGYTF.

The CDR3 coding sequence is TGTGCCAGACACAGGGGTATCTATGGCTACACCTTC. Protein sequence: CARHRGIYGYTF. The V call is TRBV30, the J call TRBJ1-2; 7 bases line up with TRBD1. The germline V gene encodes CDR1 GTSNPN and CDR2 SVGIG (reference sequence). The CDR3 has 12 amino acids. The V and J ends lost 8 bases and 4 bases, in that order; junction bases with no gene match: 7. The entire variable domain, with the rest obtained from reference TRBV30 and TRBJ1-2, is as follows: SQTIHQWPATLVQPVGSPLSLECTVEGTSNPNLYWYRQAAGRGLQLLFYSVGIGQISSEVPQNLSASRPQDRQFILSSKKLLLSDSGFYLCARHRGIYGYTFGSGTRLTVV.

The chain has TRBV6-6 and TRBJ2-3, with D tentatively TRBD2 (5 bases). CDR3 length: 13 residues. Trimming shortened V by 5 bases and J by 0 bases, and 6 bases separated the two germline ends. Germline CDR1 MNHNY, CDR2 SVGAGI (reference sequence). The CDR3 spells CASSRGSTDTQYF. The CDR3 coding sequence is TGTGCCAGCAGTCGGGGAAGCACAGATACGCAGTATTTT.